Included here is one T cell receptor (beta chain) sequence, with context. This CDR3 comprises 16 residues. Trimming took 3 bases from V and 6 from J; bases not matched to a gene: 10. Germline V lookup: CDR1 LNHNV, CDR2 YYDKDF (reference sequence). Clones were read by immunoSEQ multiplex PCR, and TCRdb kept only the in-frame ones, dropping some. The sample yields over 120,000 clones, 60% to 85% seen once. These data are taken from a study of blood T cell repertoires in COVID-19. The chain couples TRBV15 to TRBJ1-4; 7 bases agree with TRBD1. Sample: peripheral blood. The sequence was collected from a woman of 80 years or more with active or convalescent COVID-19. Written as DNA, the CDR3 is TGTGCCACCAGCAGGACAACGACAGGGCTCGATGAAAAACTGTTTTTT. Its protein is CATSRTTTGLDEKLFF. The whole variable domain, remainder taken from reference TRBV15 and TRBJ1-4, is DAMVIQNPRYQVTQFGKPVTLSCSQTLNHNVMYWYQQKSSQAPKLLFHYYDKDFNNEADTPDNFQSRRPNTSFCFLDIRSPGLGDTAMYLCATSRTTTGLDEKLFFGSGTQLSVL.